Listed below are T cell receptor beta chains from one sample, sequenced in a study of blood T cell repertoires in COVID-19. Libraries were prepared by immunoSEQ multiplex PCR; TCRdb keeps only in-frame clonotypes and omits some of them. This sample has roughly 350,000 clones; 80% to 95% occur once, and the top ten carry roughly 20%. Sequenced: PBMCs or T cells enriched from blood (not recorded which). The receptors come from a woman aged 25 to 45 who had recovered from COVID-19. Both conserved end residues are part of each CDR3. The order of the fields is J gene, clone size, D gene, V gene, CDR3 DNA, CDR3 protein. A D gene is named only where the DNA matches it firmly. Size tells how often a clone was seen (once, few, many) or the class of an expanded clone, and some rows leave it out.

>TRBJ2-7|-|TRBD2|TRBV7-8
TGTGCCAGCAGCTTATTATCACTAGCGGGAGACGAGCAGTACTTC
CASSLLSLAGDEQYF
>TRBJ2-3|few|TRBD2|TRBV4-2
TGTGCCAGCAGCCTACTAGCGGGAGGTTCAGATACGCAGTATTTT
CASSLLAGGSDTQYF
>TRBJ1-6|-|TRBD1|TRBV7-2
TGTGCCAGCAGCCCCCCCGGGACAGTAAATTCACCCCTCCACTTT
CASSPPGTVNSPLHF
>TRBJ1-2|-|-|TRBV6-5
TGTGCCAGCAGAAAAGGGGCGACTGATTATGGCTACACCTTC
CASRKGATDYGYTF
>TRBJ1-1|-|TRBD1|TRBV4-2
TGTGCCAGCAGCCAAGATCGCGAGGGGGCGCTCGCTGAAGCTTTCTTT
CASSQDREGALAEAFF
>TRBJ1-1|-|TRBD1|TRBV29-1
TGCAGCGTTGAAGTCGGCAGGGGGCTCGGTATAACTGAAGCTTTCTTT
CSVEVGRGLGITEAFF
>TRBJ2-3|-|-|TRBV7-9
TGTGCCAGCAGCTTAGTACTCTCCCGAGATACGCAGTATTTT
CASSLVLSRDTQYF
>TRBJ1-1|-|-|TRBV5-3
TGTGCCAGAAGCCGAGGAGGGGCTAACACTGAAGCTTTCTTT
CARSRGGANTEAFF
>TRBJ2-1|-|TRBD2|TRBV11-2
TGTGCCAGCAGCTTAGATCGTTGGGGGAGGGCTGGAGATGAGCAGTTCTTC
CASSLDRWGRAGDEQFF
>TRBJ2-7|-|TRBD1|TRBV11-3
TGTGCCAGCAGCTTAAACACAGGGGTCTACGAGCAGTACTTC
CASSLNTGVYEQYF
>TRBJ1-3|-|-|TRBV29-1
TGCAGGAGGGTAGAAAACACCATATATTTT
CRRVENTIYF
>TRBJ2-1|-|-|TRBV6-2/TRBV6-3
TGTGCCAGCAGTTACACAGGGTGGCTGTTCTTC
CASSYTGWLFF
>TRBJ2-3|-|TRBD2|TRBV7-9
TGTGCCAGCAGCTTACCGGGCGGGGGACCCACAGATACGCAGTATTTT
CASSLPGGGPTDTQYF
>TRBJ2-7|-|TRBD1|TRBV10-3
TGTGCCATCAGTGAGTCGCCACGGGACAGGGTCGTAGGGCAGTACTTC
CAISESPRDRVVGQYF
>TRBJ2-7|-|TRBD1|TRBV6-5
TGTGCCAGCAGCCGACCGGGACAGGGGACCTACGAGCAGTACTTC
CASSRPGQGTYEQYF
>TRBJ1-1|-|-|TRBV15
TGTGCCACCAGCAGAGTCCCGGGTTCTGAAGCTTTCTTT
CATSRVPGSEAFF
>TRBJ2-2|-|-|TRBV11-1
TGTGCCAGCAGCTTAGGCGCAGGTTGGACCGGGGAGCTGTTTTTT
CASSLGAGWTGELFF
>TRBJ1-4|-|-|TRBV4-3
TGCGCCAGCAGCCAAGATTACGGGGGGGCAACTAATGAAAAACTGTTTTTT
CASSQDYGGATNEKLFF
>TRBJ2-3|-|-|TRBV5-4
TGTGCCAGCAGCTTAGTAGCCGGTGTAGATACGCAGTATTTT
CASSLVAGVDTQYF
>TRBJ2-5|-|-|TRBV5-1
TGCGCCAGCAGCTCCTTTACACACAGCCAAGAGACCCAGTACTTC
CASSSFTHSQETQYF
>TRBJ1-5|few|-|TRBV28
TGTGCCAGCACCACAGACAGGATTGGAAGCGGATATAATCAGCCCCAGCATTTT
CASTTDRIGSGYNQPQHF
>TRBJ1-2|-|TRBD1|TRBV27
TGTGCCACCTCGGACAGGGCTAACTATGGCTACACCTTC
CATSDRANYGYTF
>TRBJ1-5|-|TRBD1|TRBV4-2
TGTGCCAGCAGCCTGGCCGGGGACAGGGGAAATCAGCCCCAGCATTTT
CASSLAGDRGNQPQHF
>TRBJ1-4|once|-|TRBV3-1/TRBV3-2
TGTGCCAGCACCAAGCCTCGGGGTTCGGATGAAAAACTGTTTTTT
CASTKPRGSDEKLFF
>TRBJ1-1|-|-|TRBV5-1
TGCGCCAGCATTCGGACCCCAGGGGCGGACACTGAAGCTTTCTTT
CASIRTPGADTEAFF
>TRBJ2-1|-|TRBD2|TRBV5-1
TGCGCCAGCAGCGGTCAAGCGGGAGGGCCGATATACTACAATGAGCAGTTCTTC
CASSGQAGGPIYYNEQFF
>TRBJ2-1|-|TRBD2|TRBV12-3/TRBV12-4
TGTGCCGACGCCGCGGGAGGGCGCAATGAGCAGTTCTTC
CADAAGGRNEQFF
>TRBJ2-2|-|TRBD2|TRBV19
TGTGCCAGTGGCCGGTTGACTAGCTATAACACCGGGGAGCTGTTTTTT
CASGRLTSYNTGELFF
>TRBJ2-5|-|-|TRBV7-9
TGTGCCAGCAGCAAGACAGGCCTTTGGGAGACCCAGTACTTC
CASSKTGLWETQYF
>TRBJ1-2|-|-|TRBV12-3/TRBV12-4
TGTGCCAGCGGCAGGGGCTATGGCTACACCTTC
CASGRGYGYTF
>TRBJ2-1|-|TRBD2|TRBV6-5
TGTGCCAGCAGTTACTCCGGGACTAGCTACAATGAGCAGTTCTTC
CASSYSGTSYNEQFF
>TRBJ1-5|-|-|TRBV19
TGTGCCAGTAGTATGGAGGGGAAGACCTCAGATATAATGGGCAATCAGCCCCAGCATTTT
CASSMEGKTSDIMGNQPQHF
>TRBJ2-1|-|TRBD2|TRBV2
TGTGCCAGCAGTGGGACTAGCGGGGGGCTTTCCTACAATGAGCAGTTCTTC
CASSGTSGGLSYNEQFF
>TRBJ2-7|-|-|TRBV19
TGTGCCAGTAGTATTGGGACACGCTACGAGCAGTACTTC
CASSIGTRYEQYF
>TRBJ1-1|-|TRBD1|TRBV25-1
TGTGCCAGCAGTGAATATACAGGGACAGTAAACACTGAAGCTTTCTTT
CASSEYTGTVNTEAFF
>TRBJ1-5|-|TRBD1|TRBV24-1
TGTGCCACCAGTGACCCTTCGGACAGGGGCAGGACCCAGCATTTT
CATSDPSDRGRTQHF
>TRBJ2-7|-|TRBD2|TRBV27
TGTGCCAGCAGCCCTCGGGCTAGCGGGGTTAAATACGAGCAGTACTTC
CASSPRASGVKYEQYF
>TRBJ1-3|few|-|TRBV12-3/TRBV12-4
TGTGCCAGCAGTTTAGGGGGGCCAGGCATATATTTT
CASSLGGPGIYF
>TRBJ1-6|-|TRBD1|TRBV4-3
TGCGCCAGCAGCCAAGATCAGGGGGCGGATTCACCCCTCCACTTT
CASSQDQGADSPLHF
>TRBJ1-2|-|-|TRBV6-5
TGTGCCAGCCTGCGAGGGCCCCTCTATGGCTACACCTTC
CASLRGPLYGYTF
>TRBJ1-5|-|-|TRBV28
TGTGCCAGCAGTTTGAGTCCGGGGGTGGCTCAGCCCCAGCATTTT
CASSLSPGVAQPQHF
>TRBJ2-3|-|-|TRBV14
TGTGCCAGCAGCCAGTCTAGCACAGATACGCAGTATTTT
CASSQSSTDTQYF
>TRBJ1-2|-|TRBD1|TRBV6-5
TGTGCCAGCAGTTACAGGGGACAGGGAGGTGGCTACACCTTC
CASSYRGQGGGYTF
>TRBJ2-3|-|TRBD2|TRBV25-1
TGTGCCAGCAGTGAATATCGGAGGGCGGGGGAGACAGATACGCAGTATTTT
CASSEYRRAGETDTQYF
>TRBJ2-1|-|TRBD2|TRBV6-6
TGTGCCAGCAGTTACTATGGACTAGGAAGAGGCAATGAGCAGTTCTTC
CASSYYGLGRGNEQFF
>TRBJ1-2|-|-|TRBV11-2
TGTGCCAGCAGCCGTACCGCGGGGGGAAATAAGTACTATGGCTACACCTTC
CASSRTAGGNKYYGYTF
>TRBJ2-2|-|-|TRBV7-2
TGTGCCAGCAGCTACTACACCGGGGAGCTGTTTTTT
CASSYYTGELFF
>TRBJ2-3|-|TRBD2|TRBV9
TGTGCCAGCAGCGTACACACTAGCGGGAGGGCCCTGGGAGATACGCAGTATTTT
CASSVHTSGRALGDTQYF
>TRBJ1-2|-|-|TRBV9
TGTGCCAGCAGATCGACGCAGGACTATGGCTACACCTTC
CASRSTQDYGYTF